The 5 T cell receptor beta chains below come from one sample, sequenced in a study of T cell changes during pregnancy in multiple sclerosis. Sequencing was performed with immunoSEQ multiplex PCR; in TCRdb, only in-frame clones are kept and a portion is missing. The table includes about 100,000 clones, over 80% detected once. The sequencing here drew on peripheral blood, taken after pregnancy. The receptors stem from a female donor with multiple sclerosis, enrolled in a pregnancy study.

The rearrangement joins TRBV7-2 to TRBJ1-6; 7 bases line up with TRBD1. V lost 0 bases, J lost 0 bases, and 2 bases stayed unmatched. The germline CDR1 and CDR2 sequences are SGHTA and FQGNSA. This CDR3 spans 17 amino acids. Here the CDR3 DNA reads TGTGCCAGCAGCTTAGCAGGGGGCAGCTCCTATAATTCACCCCTCCACTTT. It is translated as CASSLAGGSSYNSPLHF.

CDR3 residues: CASGLSGQGSKLFF. The DNA of the CDR3 is TGTGCTAGTGGTCTTTCGGGACAGGGTTCGAAACTGTTTTTT. The chain employs TRBV12-5 and TRBJ1-4; TRBD1 matches 9 bases. Germline V gene sequence: CDR1 LGHNT, CDR2 FRNRAP. V dropped 5 bases and J dropped 11; count of bases not matched to a gene: 9. The CDR3 runs to 14 residues.

V and J are TRBV2 and TRBJ1-1; 8 bases agree with TRBD1. The V gene end was trimmed by 3 bases and the J gene end by 1 base; junction bases not matched to a gene: 7. CDR3 length equals 16 residues. CDR1 and CDR2 (germline): SNHLY, FYNNEI. The CDR3 region has the DNA TGTGCCAGCAGTGAGTCACAGGGGGTCCCGAACACTGAAGCTTTCTTT. Protein product: CASSESQGVPNTEAFF. The full variable domain, rest sourced from reference TRBV2 and TRBJ1-1, is EPEVTQTPSHQVTQMGQEVILRCVPISNHLYFYWYRQILGQKVEFLVSFYNNEISEKSEIFDDQFSVERPDGSNFTLKIRSTKLEDSAMYFCASSESQGVPNTEAFFGQGTRLTVV.

The chain employs TRBV7-9 and TRBJ1-1, with 7 bases identical to TRBD1. Trimming cost V 5 bases and J 4 bases; bases outside gene matches: 4. Germline assignment: CDR1 SEHNR and CDR2 FQNEAQ (reference sequence). This CDR3 is built from 13 residues. CDR3 sequence reads: CASSHTGVTEAFF. The CDR3 DNA is TGTGCCAGCAGCCATACAGGGGTCACTGAAGCTTTCTTT.

V usage is TRBV2 and J usage is TRBJ2-2; D perhaps matches TRBD1 (5 bases). This CDR3 is built from 14 residues. From germline, CDR1 is SNHLY and CDR2 FYNNEI. The V end lost 5 bases, the J end lost 1 base, and 8 bases lay between the germline ends. The CDR3 spells CASSRQRNTGELFF. The DNA for the CDR3 is TGTGCCAGCAGTCGACAGAGGAACACCGGGGAGCTGTTTTTT.